This TCR beta chain was sequenced for a study of T cells after yellow fever vaccination. Study-level results: One caveat is that FACS-sorted repertoires could contain abundant clonotypes contaminating from the bulk population. After the booster, about 95% of CD4 and more than 75% of CD8 primary-response clones were re-detected.

Researchers made TCR cDNA using 5'RACE template switching, and this step added a universal primer site and UMIs. TCRdb re-derived calls from the 5' RACE reads in MiXCR, one entry per CDR3 protein. The sample includes 200,000 to 300,000 distinct CDR3 sequences, 6.5% to 7.5% of them seen just once. This CDR3 is built from 15 residues. Looked up from germline, CDR1 is SGHNT and CDR2 is YYREEE (reference sequence). The V end was cut by 1 base, the J end by 1 base, with 10 bases between. With respect to this clonotype: Its antigen is unidentified.

The TCR sequence derives from a man aged 30 to 45 who received the YFV17D yellow fever vaccine. The chain is built from TRBV5-4 and TRBJ2-3; D possibly corresponds to TRBD2 (5 bases). Source: CD4+ T cells sorted from PBMCs, taken on the day of the yellow fever booster vaccination. CDR3 region: CASSLQLVGTDTQYF. The CDR3 DNA is TGTGCCAGCAGCTTGCAACTAGTGGGCACAGATACGCAGTATTTT.